These 24 T cell receptor beta chains came from one sample sequenced in a study of blood T cells in healthy people across ages. Primers used in a second PCR of about 7 to 11 cycles were a sample-barcoded 5' primer and a J-beta primer mix. TCRdb ran MiXCR on the 5' RACE reads and lists one entry per CDR3 protein. Counted here are about 720,000 distinct CDR3 sequences, around 25% occurring once; the ten biggest clones make up 3% to 4%. These sequences were also reported in another study, on T cells of mothers and their children.

Material for sequencing was blood. The receptor set was obtained from a boy aged 5-17 years in good health.

V usage is TRBV7-2 and J usage is TRBJ1-2; D is possibly TRBD1 (5 bases). CDR1 and CDR2 from the germline V gene are SGHTA and FQGNSA. Trimming cost V 4 bases and J 8 bases, with 14 bases left between them. The CDR3 consists of 13 residues. The CDR3 loop is CASSSRVVTGYTF. CDR3 bases: TGTGCCAGCAGCTCCAGGGTAGTTACGGGCTACACCTTC.

This rearrangement joins TRBV15 to TRBJ2-5, with D tentatively TRBD1 (5 bases). The germline V gene has CDR1 LNHNV and CDR2 YYDKDF (reference sequence). The V end was cut by 5 bases, the J end by 2 bases, with 18 bases between. The CDR3 is 16 residues long. The CDR3 DNA is TGTGCCACCAGCGCCATCCACGTACAGGAGCAAGAGACCCAGTACTTC. Residues: CATSAIHVQEQETQYF. The full variable domain, with the rest looked up from reference TRBV15 and TRBJ2-5, is DAMVIQNPRYQVTQFGKPVTLSCSQTLNHNVMYWYQQKSSQAPKLLFHYYDKDFNNEADTPDNFQSRRPNTSFCFLDIRSPGLGDTAMYLCATSAIHVQEQETQYFGPGTRLLVL.

This clonotype was counted between two and nine times. The V call is TRBV28, the J call TRBJ2-7; TRBD2 aligns across 8 bases. The CDR3 runs to 15 residues. J lost 5 bases, V lost 5 bases, and 11 bases had no gene match. Germline CDR1 is MDHEN and CDR2 is SYDVKM. In DNA form, the CDR3 reads TGTGCCAGCAGTCTACTAGTGAGCGGGAGCGACGAGCAGTACTTC. It is translated as CASSLLVSGSDEQYF.

This clonotype has just a few counts. J is TRBJ2-1 and V is TRBV25-1, with TRBD2 matching 8 bases. Gene TRBJ2-7 matches the end of the DNA better, so the J call may be wrong. CDR1 MGHDK and CDR2 SYGVNS come from the germline V gene. The CDR3 consists of 15 residues. The CDR3 region is CASSESWTSSDEQYF. The CDR3 DNA sequence: TGTGCCAGCAGTGAATCCTGGACTAGCTCGGACGAGCAGTACTTC.

In this sample, this clonotype turned up a few times. In DNA form, the CDR3 reads TGTGCCAGCAGTGGTACTTCGGGACAGCTTTTATACAATGAGCAGTTCTTC. Its protein product is CASSGTSGQLLYNEQFF. The chain couples TRBV28 to TRBJ2-1; the match to TRBD1 covers 7 bases. Germline trimming cut 5 bases from V and 4 bases from J; bases unmatched to any gene: 14. This CDR3 has 17 residues. The germline CDR1 and CDR2 sequences are MDHEN and SYDVKM.

The V and J genes are TRBV12-3 or TRBV12-4 and TRBJ1-4, with 9 nucleotides matching TRBD1. CDR3 length equals 14 residues. The J segment lost 8 bases and the V segment lost 6 bases, leaving 7 bases of the junction unmatched. The CDR3 DNA reads as TGTGCCAGCAGAACCGCCGGGACAGGGGAAAAACTGTTTTTT. As protein: CASRTAGTGEKLFF.

The rearrangement joins TRBV4-3 to TRBJ2-7; D call uncertain. Per the germline V gene, CDR1 is LGHNA and CDR2 is YSLEER. V was shortened by 4 bases and J by 3 bases, with 10 bases between the two germline ends. This CDR3 is 13 amino acids long. The CDR3 nucleotides read TGCGCCAGCAGCCCGGCGCCGTACTACGAGCAGTACTTC. Protein sequence: CASSPAPYYEQYF.

The chain uses TRBV7-2 and TRBJ1-5, with 7 bases aligning to TRBD1. Per germline, CDR1 SGHTA and CDR2 FQGNSA. With V trimmed by 6 bases and J by 7 bases, 12 bases remained unmatched. This CDR3 has 15 amino acids. The CDR3 nucleotides are TGTGCCAGCAGACCAGACAGGGCGAGAGGCCAGCCCCAGCATTTT. It translates to CASRPDRARGQPQHF.

The V gene is TRBV6-2 or TRBV6-3, the J gene TRBJ1-4; D is undetermined. Trimming shortened V by 8 bases and J by 0 bases, and 16 bases separated the two germline ends. Germline V gene lookup returns CDR1 MNHEY and CDR2 SVGEGT. The CDR3 sequence is 16 residues long. CDR3 amino acids: CASSYSGVATNEKLFF. DNA for the CDR3: TGTGCCAGCTCTTACTCCGGGGTCGCAACTAATGAAAAACTGTTTTTT.

V and J are TRBV7-2 and TRBJ2-2; D may be TRBD1 (5 bases). Germline CDR1 and CDR2: SGHTA and FQGNSA. V gave up 4 bases and J gave up 4 bases, with 10 bases separating them. The CDR3 is 14 amino acids. CDR3 loop: CASSSRQSTGELFF. CDR3 bases: TGTGCCAGCAGCTCCCGACAGTCCACCGGGGAGCTGTTTTTT.

The gene calls are TRBV29-1 and TRBJ1-1; no definite D call. V was clipped by 5 bases and J by 0 bases, with 13 bases between them. The CDR3 is 14 residues long. Germline CDR1 and CDR2: SQVTM and ANQGSEA. The CDR3 DNA sequence: TGCAGCGTTTACGTTCAAGGTTTGAACACTGAAGCTTTCTTT. Translating it yields CSVYVQGLNTEAFF.

This rearrangement joins TRBV5-1 to TRBJ2-5; 7 positions agree with TRBD1. The trim removed 5 bases at V and 3 bases at J, leaving 22 bases unmatched. This CDR3 region has 19 residues. Germline CDR1 SGHRS, CDR2 YFSETQ. CDR3 sequence reads: CASRAGTANLAIPKETQYF. CDR3 coding DNA: TGCGCCAGCAGGGCCGGGACAGCGAATCTCGCCATCCCAAAAGAGACCCAGTACTTC.

V is TRBV3-1 and J is TRBJ2-7, with D maybe TRBD2 (6 bases). Germline CDR1 LGHDT, CDR2 YNNKEL (reference sequence). The CDR3 totals 14 residues. V lost 4 bases, J lost 5 bases, and 15 bases lay in between. The CDR3 nucleotides read TGTGCCAGCAGCCCCCCGTTGGGGGGTCACGAGCAGTACTTC. This translates into CASSPPLGGHEQYF.

The chain carries TRBV4-3 and TRBJ2-7, with D perhaps matching TRBD1 or TRBD2 (5 bases each). The V end lost 0 bases, the J end lost 3 bases, and 12 bases lay between the germline ends. The CDR3 runs 15 residues. Germline CDR1 LGHNA, CDR2 YSLEER. The CDR3 DNA sequence: TGCGCCAGCAGCCAAGATAGGGACGGTAACTACGAGCAGTACTTC. It codes for CASSQDRDGNYEQYF.

This chain uses TRBV24-1 with TRBJ2-3; 7 bases line up with TRBD2. This CDR3 comprises 18 residues. J was trimmed by 0 bases and V by 1 base; bases with no gene match: 9. Germline values: CDR1 KGHDR, CDR2 SFDVKD. The CDR3 DNA is TGTGCCACCAGTGATTTAGGTCGGCTAGCGGAAAGCACAGATACGCAGTATTTT. Protein sequence: CATSDLGRLAESTDTQYF.

About this clonotype itself: Compared with germline, one end of the junction differs, possibly owing to a read error. The V call is TRBV24-1, the J call TRBJ2-3; D not resolved. Germline-derived CDR1 and CDR2 are KGHDR and SFDVKD. The CDR3 is made up of 15 amino acids. This chain's CDR3 is CAASDTNPSSDTQYF. CDR3 nucleotide sequence: TGTGCCGCCAGTGATACCAACCCCTCCTCAGATACGCAGTATTTT.

This clonotype was seen a handful of times. This chain links TRBV6-6 with TRBJ2-3; TRBD1 might be the D (5 bases). There are 13 residues in the CDR3. Germline CDR1 is MNHNY and CDR2 is SVGAGI (reference sequence). Between the trimmed V and J ends, which lost 6 bases and 5 bases, there was a span of 12 bases. The CDR3 here is CASSTLQGDTQYF. The CDR3 nucleotides are TGTGCCAGCAGCACCCTCCAGGGAGATACGCAGTATTTT.

This clonotype was observed a handful of times. The chain carries TRBV9 and TRBJ1-2; weak D call: TRBD1 (5 bases). V was clipped by 3 bases and J by 6 bases, with 18 bases between them. In germline, CDR1 is SGDLS, CDR2 YYNGEE. CDR3 length equals 15 residues. This CDR3 is CASSARQRGSDGYTF. CDR3 coding DNA: TGTGCCAGCAGCGCTAGACAGCGGGGATCGGATGGCTACACCTTC.

This chain's CDR3 is CASSLARTTLSDTQYF. CDR3 nucleotide sequence: TGTGCCAGCAGCTTAGCACGGACCACTCTATCAGATACGCAGTATTTT. This sequence joins TRBV7-9 and TRBJ2-3, with no clear D. V was cut by 0 bases and J by 4 bases, with 14 bases left in between. CDR1 is SEHNR, CDR2 FQNEAQ, per germline (reference sequence). The CDR3 covers 16 residues. Supplemented by reference TRBV7-9 and TRBJ2-3, the full variable domain reads DTGVSQNPRHKITKRGQNVTFRCDPISEHNRLYWYRQTLGQGPEFLTYFQNEAQLEKSRLLSDRFSAERPKGSFSTLEIQRTEQGDSAMYLCASSLARTTLSDTQYFGPGTRLTVL.

The chain links TRBV10-3 to TRBJ1-1; tentative D call: TRBD1 (6 bases). CDR3 length: 14 amino acids. Between the trimmed V and J ends, which lost 6 bases and 0 bases, there was a span of 11 bases. Per germline, CDR1 ENHRY and CDR2 SYGVKD. CDR3 sequence: CAIRLQGLNTEAFF. CDR3 DNA sequence: TGTGCCATCAGATTACAGGGATTGAACACTGAAGCTTTCTTT.

This clonotype was seen a handful of times. This sequence joins TRBV2 and TRBJ2-1; maybe TRBD2 (7 bases). The CDR3 spans 14 residues. Germline CDR1 is SNHLY and CDR2 is FYNNEI. Trimming cost V 7 bases and J 4 bases, with 14 bases left between them. The CDR3: CASKPSGTYNEQFF. CDR3 nucleotide sequence: TGTGCCAGCAAACCGAGCGGGACATACAATGAGCAGTTCTTC.

DNA of the CDR3: TGCAGTGCTAGGGAGGCGACGGCGAACACTGAAGCTTTCTTT. Protein: CSAREATANTEAFF. The chain combines TRBV20-1 with TRBJ1-1; no clear D gene. V lost 3 bases to trimming and J lost 1 base, with 12 bases between them. The CDR3 runs to 14 residues. Per germline, CDR1 DFQATT and CDR2 SNEGSKA (reference sequence).

The chain is built from TRBV3-1 and TRBJ2-5; 10 nucleotides match TRBD2. Per the germline V gene, CDR1 is LGHDT and CDR2 is YNNKEL (reference sequence). Trimming at V came to 3 bases and at J to 7 bases, leaving 11 bases not matched to a gene. The CDR3 is made up of 16 amino acids. This chain's CDR3 is CASSQKLAGSSGTQYF. DNA of the CDR3: TGTGCCAGCAGCCAGAAACTAGCGGGGAGTTCGGGGACCCAGTACTTC.

This clonotype has a handful of counts. CDR3 nucleotides: TGTGCCAGCAGCTTCGGACAGGGAGGCACTATTGCGGGAACTAATGAAAAACTGTTTTTT. Its protein is CASSFGQGGTIAGTNEKLFF. The chain recombines TRBV7-6 with TRBJ1-4, with 8 bases identical to TRBD1. The germline CDR1 and CDR2 sequences are SGHVS and FNYEAQ. The CDR3 length is 20 residues. V dropped 3 bases and J dropped 1; count of bases not matched to a gene: 16.